One and the same sample provided the 21 T cell receptor beta chains below, sequenced in a study of T cells after somatic rescue of genetic block. Using immunoSEQ multiplex PCR, the repertoire was profiled, and TCRdb retains in-frame clones only, with some absent. The data show 9,500 to 12,000 clones, about 81% seen once. Sequencing was carried out using peripheral blood mononuclear cells (PBMCs). These TCRs come from a boy younger than 18.

This clone occurred a few times. The chain joins TRBV7-2 to TRBJ1-1; perhaps TRBD1 as D (5 bases). The V end lost 5 bases, the J end lost 4 bases, and 20 bases lay between the germline ends. Germline V gene sequence: CDR1 SGHTA, CDR2 FQGNSA. The CDR3 extends over 16 amino acids. The CDR3 loop reads CASSPWDQGGGTEAFF. CDR3 sequence (DNA): TGTGCCAGCAGCCCATGGGACCAGGGAGGAGGCACTGAAGCTTTCTTT.

By share of the sample, this clone is large. V gene TRBV12-1 combines with J gene TRBJ2-7; the listed D gene, TRBD2, was not tested against the DNA. TRBV12-1 constitutes a pseudogene. CDR3 size: 15 residues. The CDR3 protein is CASSSRHRFSYEQYF. The CDR3 coding sequence is TGTGCCAGCAGCTCGCGTCATCGGTTCTCCTACGAGCAGTACTTC.

The V and J genes are TRBV28 and TRBJ1-2, with D tentatively TRBD1 (5 bases). V lost 5 bases to trimming and J lost 5 bases, with 15 bases between them. The CDR3 totals 14 residues. Per germline, CDR1 MDHEN and CDR2 SYDVKM. This CDR3 reads CASSPTLGAYGYTF. CDR3 DNA: TGTGCCAGCAGTCCCACTCTTGGGGCTTATGGCTACACCTTC.

This clone was detected only once. This chain connects TRBV19 to TRBJ2-1, with 8 nucleotides matching TRBD2. The CDR3 length is 16 residues. Losses at the gene ends were 3 bases for V and 7 bases for J; bases not matched to a gene: 11. The germline CDR1 and CDR2 sequences are LNHDA and SQIVND (reference sequence). DNA of the CDR3: TGTGCCAGTAGTATCGCTTCGGGGGGGCGGCTTAATGAGCAGTTCTTC. Amino acids: CASSIASGGRLNEQFF.

The chain has TRBV29-1 and TRBJ2-4; 9 bases match TRBD1. Germline V gene lookup returns CDR1 SQVTM and CDR2 ANQGSEA. This CDR3 contains 12 residues. V was pared by 6 bases and J by 8 bases, with 5 bases of the junction left unmatched. In nucleotides, the CDR3 is TGCAGCGTCCGACAGGGGGGTGACATTCAGTACTTC. As protein: CSVRQGGDIQYF.

Here the CDR3 DNA reads TGTGCCAGCAGTGAAGTGGGCGAGGGCTATGGCTACACCTTC. This gives the protein CASSEVGEGYGYTF. This chain uses TRBV6-1 with TRBJ1-2; no definite D call. V was cut by 1 base and J by 4 bases, with 10 bases left in between. The CDR3 is 14 amino acids. Germline V lookup: CDR1 MNHNS, CDR2 SASEGT.

The chain joins TRBV28 to TRBJ2-7; the D is unclear. Looked up from germline, CDR1 is MDHEN and CDR2 is SYDVKM. V lost 3 bases, J lost 5 bases, and 8 bases lay in between. This CDR3 is 12 amino acids long. The CDR3 region is CASSFGGNEQYF. The CDR3, as DNA: TGTGCCAGCAGTTTCGGTGGGAACGAGCAGTACTTC.

CDR3: CASSPPTNYGYTF. CDR3 in DNA: TGTGCCAGCAGTCCTCCGACAAACTATGGCTACACCTTC. The chain employs TRBV28 and TRBJ1-2; D is undetermined. The V gene's germline CDR1 is MDHEN and CDR2 SYDVKM. The V end was cut by 5 bases, the J end by 2 bases, with 9 bases between. The CDR3 has 13 residues.

For this clone: This same CDR3 is encoded by further DNA sequences in the sample. This chain uses TRBV7-2 with TRBJ2-7, with unresolved D. V was pared by 1 base and J by 3 bases, with 1 base between. The germline V gene encodes CDR1 SGHTA and CDR2 FQGNSA. The CDR3 length is 11 residues. CDR3 coding DNA: TGTGCCAGCAGCTTAGACTACGAGCAGTACTTC. Protein sequence: CASSLDYEQYF.

V and J are TRBV29-1 and TRBJ1-1; D remains ambiguous. Trimming cost V 6 bases and J 4 bases, with 12 bases left between them. Germline V gene lookup returns CDR1 SQVTM and CDR2 ANQGSEA. The CDR3 loop spans 12 amino acids. This CDR3 reads CSVCDDGTEAFF. The CDR3 coding sequence is TGCAGCGTCTGCGATGACGGCACTGAAGCTTTCTTT.

This clone was observed a few times. J is TRBJ1-3 and V is TRBV28; D remains ambiguous. V was clipped by 3 bases and J by 4 bases, with 10 bases between them. The CDR3 spans 14 residues. The V gene's germline CDR1 is MDHEN and CDR2 SYDVKM. CDR3 DNA sequence: TGTGCCAGCAGTTTCCTGGGCGTCGGAAACACCATATATTTT. This codes for CASSFLGVGNTIYF.

The chain recombines TRBV10-3 with TRBJ2-1; 8 nucleotides line up with TRBD1. Germline values: CDR1 ENHRY, CDR2 SYGVKD. Trimming cost V 2 bases and J 8 bases; bases outside gene matches: 11. The CDR3 runs 16 residues. The CDR3 protein is CAISEADRVFIHEQFF. The CDR3 nucleotides are TGTGCCATCAGTGAGGCGGACAGGGTCTTTATCCATGAGCAGTTCTTC.

The J gene is TRBJ2-2, the V gene TRBV18, with 13 bases that match TRBD2. CDR3 length: 17 residues. V was clipped by 3 bases and J by 3 bases; unmatched bases: 4. Germline CDR1 is KGHSH and CDR2 is LQKENI. In nucleotides, the CDR3 is TGTGCCAGCTCACCTGGACTAGCGGGAGCTCACACCGGGGAGCTGTTTTTT. Translation: CASSPGLAGAHTGELFF.

This chain links TRBV7-9 with TRBJ2-1; 13 nucleotides line up with TRBD2. V gave up 5 bases and J gave up 4 bases; unmatched junction bases: 5. The germline V gene has CDR1 SEHNR and CDR2 FQNEAQ (reference sequence). The CDR3 sequence is 16 residues long. CDR3 region: CASSTWTSGRYNEQFF. CDR3 DNA: TGTGCCAGCAGCACCTGGACTAGCGGGAGATACAATGAGCAGTTCTTC.

This chain links TRBV7-6 with TRBJ1-1; D not certain. This CDR3 comprises 15 residues. Germline-derived CDR1 and CDR2 are SGHVS and FNYEAQ. V lost 4 bases, J lost 5 bases, and 17 bases lay in between. This CDR3 reads CASSSSTTPSTEAFF. CDR3 in DNA: TGTGCCAGCAGCTCTTCGACAACCCCGAGTACTGAAGCTTTCTTT.

The chain recombines TRBV4-1 with TRBJ2-3; D possibly corresponds to TRBD2 (6 bases). Trimming took off 0 bases at V and 0 bases at J, with 13 bases between the two ends. In germline, CDR1 is MGHRA, CDR2 YSYEKL. This CDR3 contains 17 residues. As DNA, the CDR3 is TGCGCCAGCAGCCAAGATGAACTGGGACTTAGCACAGATACGCAGTATTTT. This encodes CASSQDELGLSTDTQYF.

This chain joins TRBV7-7 and TRBJ2-1, with 7 positions matching TRBD1. The CDR3 covers 15 residues. Trimming at V came to 5 bases and at J to 4 bases, leaving 8 bases not matched to a gene. Germline-derived CDR1 and CDR2 are SSHAT and FNYEAQ (reference sequence). DNA for the CDR3: TGTGCCAGCAGCGAGGGACAGTTCCCTTACAATGAGCAGTTCTTC. Protein: CASSEGQFPYNEQFF.

This clone was seen only a few times. The rearrangement joins TRBV7-2 to TRBJ2-7; D unresolved. The germline V gene encodes CDR1 SGHTA and CDR2 FQGNSA. The CDR3 sequence is 13 residues long. V was clipped by 5 bases and J by 4 bases, with 12 bases between them. CDR3 sequence reads: CASSPSGLYEQYF. DNA for the CDR3: TGTGCCAGCAGCCCTTCAGGCCTTTACGAGCAGTACTTC.

This clone was observed a handful of times. V and J are TRBV5-4 and TRBJ2-2; D call uncertain. The CDR3 extends over 13 amino acids. The V gene's germline CDR1 is SGHNT and CDR2 YYREEE (reference sequence). V lost 0 bases, J lost 5 bases, and 5 bases lay in between. The CDR3 spells CASSLEETGELFF. The CDR3 DNA reads TGTGCCAGCAGCTTGGAGGAAACCGGGGAGCTGTTTTTT.

This clone occurred once. The gene calls are TRBV11-2 and TRBJ1-4; D may be TRBD1 (5 bases). CDR3 length: 16 residues. Germline CDR1 SGHAT, CDR2 FQNNGV. Trimming removed 5 bases from V and 8 bases from J, with 21 bases in between. The CDR3 loop is CASSRRGMGGREKLFF. The DNA for the CDR3 is TGTGCCAGCAGCCGGCGTGGTATGGGGGGTCGGGAAAAACTGTTTTTT.

The chain couples TRBV2 to TRBJ2-7, with a possible D match to TRBD2 (6 bases). Looked up from germline, CDR1 is SNHLY and CDR2 is FYNNEI. The CDR3 is 12 residues long. The ends were cut back, 7 bases at V and 2 bases at J, with 9 bases in the middle. For the CDR3, the DNA is TGTGCCAGCACCGGGGAGGCCTACGAGCAGTACTTC. Protein sequence: CASTGEAYEQYF.